This T cell receptor (beta chain) was observed in a study of cytomegalovirus exposure and HLA in healthy donors. Study in general: Within the Caucasian-associated ancestry cluster were around 80% of the roughly 430 genotyped donors. Study findings and constraints: Reportedly, cytomegalovirus status was diagnosed with high sensitivity and specificity. The study carried out a later analysis of TCR beta sequences. It associated under 20,000 of them with specific HLA alleles at a false discovery rate of 0.05.

This PCR relied on a set of 60 Vbeta primers and 13 Jbeta primers. Here immunoSEQ multiplex PCR was the method, and the copy in TCRdb shows in-frame clones only, minus some. In the table there are more than 85,000 clones, 84% of which are singletons. Losses at the gene ends were 5 bases for V and 4 bases for J; bases not matched to a gene: 6. Germline values: CDR1 MRHNA, CDR2 SNTAGT. The CDR3 is made up of 14 amino acids. As for this clone: Its antigen is as yet unknown.

The chain is built from TRBV6-4 and TRBJ2-3; TRBD2 matches 7 bases. The TCR was taken from a woman under 30 in good health and CMV-seronegative. The sequencing input was PBMCs. This CDR3 reads CASSPTSRSDTQYF. DNA of the CDR3: TGTGCCAGCAGTCCGACTAGCAGGTCAGATACGCAGTATTTT.